This T cell receptor beta chain was sequenced during a study of cytomegalovirus exposure and HLA in healthy donors. Primers: 60 Vbeta forward and 13 Jbeta reverse. Libraries were prepared by immunoSEQ multiplex PCR; TCRdb keeps only in-frame clonotypes and omits some of them. The repertoire holds 100,000 or so clones, with over 80% as singletons. This clone has a single count. The CDR3 extends over 16 amino acids. Germline trimming cut 2 bases from V and 5 bases from J; bases unmatched to any gene: 3. Germline CDR1 is SGDLS and CDR2 is YYNGEE. Sequences were obtained from PBMCs. The chain recombines TRBV9 with TRBJ2-5; TRBD2 matches 16 bases. The receptor's source is a middle-aged man in good health and CMV-seronegative. CDR3 coding DNA: TGTGCCAGCAGCGTGGGACTAGCGGGGGGGCGGGAGACCCAGTACTTC. It yields the protein CASSVGLAGGRETQYF.